This T cell receptor (beta chain) was sequenced in a study of T cells in Graves' hyperthyroidism and ophthalmopathy. General study findings and limits: The model predicted ophthalmopathy a median roughly six months before onset. Ophthalmopathy was distinguished from stable hyperthyroidism by 13 V-J signatures.

Under 3 months was the duration of disease in ophthalmopathy patients, who also had a Clinical Activity Score of at least 3 and a NOSPECS grade of at least 4. This clonotype was detected ten times or more. Its antigen is not identified. The CDR3 regions of TCR beta were amplified from RNA transcripts. First-round RT-PCR with HTBI primers amplified the TCR CDR3 region. TCRdb processed the multiplex PCR reads anew with MiXCR; each CDR3 protein has one entry. The repertoire holds around 600,000 distinct CDR3 sequences, with 13% to 15% as singletons. In germline, CDR1 is SNHLY, CDR2 FYNNEI. The length of the CDR3 is 15 residues. V dropped 3 bases and J dropped 3 bases, with 13 bases sitting between them.

This chain joins TRBV2 and TRBJ2-3; D is possibly TRBD1 (6 bases). The TCR was taken from a woman aged 18-35 years with Graves' ophthalmopathy. Sequenced input: blood. DNA for the CDR3: TGTGCCAGCAGTGATCGGCAGGGGCGGACAGATACGCAGTATTTT. Its protein product is CASSDRQGRTDTQYF.